The rows below give T cell receptor beta chains drawn from one sample of a study of response to subunit inactivated influenza vaccine. TCRdb re-derived calls from the RT-PCR reads in MiXCR, one entry per CDR3 protein. The sample records around 570,000 distinct CDR3 sequences, 11% being singletons. Separately, the same data were catalogued under a study of T cells expressing NK-cell markers.

Specimen: PBMCs from blood, collected on the day of vaccination. Receptors originate from a man between 45 and 60 years old who received an inactivated influenza vaccine. CDR3s include the opening cysteine and the closing phenylalanine or tryptophan. The D gene is left open where the match is weak. Size tells how often a clone was seen (once, few, many) or the class of an expanded clone, and some rows leave it out.

V gene: TRBV29-1
clone size: .
D gene: TRBD1
J gene: TRBJ2-5
CDR3 DNA: TGCAGCGTTACCCCGGGACAGAAAGAGACCCAGTACTTC
CDR3 protein: CSVTPGQKETQYF

V gene: TRBV28
clone size: .
D gene: TRBD1
J gene: TRBJ2-3
CDR3 DNA: TGTGCCAGCAGCCGGATAGGGACAGCTCTCACAGATACGCAGTATTTT
CDR3 protein: CASSRIGTALTDTQYF

V gene: TRBV23-1
clone size: few
D gene: TRBD1
J gene: TRBJ2-1
CDR3 DNA: TGCGCCAGCAGTCAAAGGACAGGGATCCCCTACAATGAGCAGTTCTTC
CDR3 protein: CASSQRTGIPYNEQFF

V gene: TRBV2
clone size: .
D gene: .
J gene: TRBJ2-1
CDR3 DNA: TGTGCCAGCGAGAGTCTAGACGGCCAGAATGAGCAGTTCTTC
CDR3 protein: CASESLDGQNEQFF

V gene: TRBV9
clone size: .
D gene: .
J gene: TRBJ2-7
CDR3 DNA: TGTGCCAGCAGCCCCCGGGCCAGGGACTACGAGCAGTACTTC
CDR3 protein: CASSPRARDYEQYF

V gene: TRBV28
clone size: .
D gene: .
J gene: TRBJ2-7
CDR3 DNA: TGTGCCAGCAGTTCCCTCGTGAGACTGGCCTACGAGCAGTACTTC
CDR3 protein: CASSSLVRLAYEQYF

V gene: TRBV5-1
clone size: few
D gene: .
J gene: TRBJ2-3
CDR3 DNA: TGCGCCAGCAGCTTGACAACAGGGTCAGATACGCAGTATTTT
CDR3 protein: CASSLTTGSDTQYF

V gene: TRBV6-2/TRBV6-3
clone size: .
D gene: .
J gene: TRBJ2-7
CDR3 DNA: TGTGCCAGCAGTTATGTGCTAGAGTTCAGGCTCTACGAGCAGTACTTC
CDR3 protein: CASSYVLEFRLYEQYF

V gene: TRBV6-2/TRBV6-3
clone size: .
D gene: TRBD1
J gene: TRBJ1-2
CDR3 DNA: TGTGCCAGCAGTCCGCTTTTGGACAGGGGGCGCCGAGGCTACACCTTC
CDR3 protein: CASSPLLDRGRRGYTF

V gene: TRBV20-1
clone size: .
D gene: .
J gene: TRBJ2-7
CDR3 DNA: TGCAGTGCTAGGCTAGGGAGCTCCTACGAGCAGTACTTC
CDR3 protein: CSARLGSSYEQYF

V gene: TRBV20-1
clone size: .
D gene: TRBD2
J gene: TRBJ2-1
CDR3 DNA: TGCAGTGCTAAACTAGCGGGAGATATATATGAGCAGTTCTTC
CDR3 protein: CSAKLAGDIYEQFF

V gene: TRBV6-2/TRBV6-3
clone size: .
D gene: .
J gene: TRBJ1-5
CDR3 DNA: TGTGCCAGCAGTTACCTCCAACAGGGAGGACGACAGCCCCAGCATTTT
CDR3 protein: CASSYLQQGGRQPQHF

V gene: TRBV11-2
clone size: .
D gene: .
J gene: TRBJ2-5
CDR3 DNA: TGTGCCAGCAGCTTAGAAGGCCTTTGGGAGACCCAGTACTTC
CDR3 protein: CASSLEGLWETQYF

V gene: TRBV3-1
clone size: many
D gene: TRBD2
J gene: TRBJ2-1
CDR3 DNA: TGTGCCAGCAGCCAATTTGTACTAGCGGTTTTTGATGAGCAGTTCTTC
CDR3 protein: CASSQFVLAVFDEQFF

V gene: TRBV20-1
clone size: few
D gene: .
J gene: TRBJ1-1
CDR3 DNA: TGCAGTGCTAGAGACCGCACCAAGAACACTGAAGCTTTCTTT
CDR3 protein: CSARDRTKNTEAFF

V gene: TRBV20-1
clone size: few
D gene: TRBD2
J gene: TRBJ2-1
CDR3 DNA: TGCAGTGCTAGAGGGGGACTAGCGGGAAAGTTTGGCCGCAATGAGCAGTTCTTC
CDR3 protein: CSARGGLAGKFGRNEQFF

V gene: TRBV24-1
clone size: .
D gene: .
J gene: TRBJ2-1
CDR3 DNA: TGTGCCACCAGTGACGAAAGGGTAGGGGGGGATGAGCAGTTCTTC
CDR3 protein: CATSDERVGGDEQFF

V gene: TRBV5-1
clone size: few
D gene: TRBD2
J gene: TRBJ2-1
CDR3 DNA: TGCGCCAGCAGCTTGAGTGGCGGGAGGGCCACCGTTGAGCAGTTCTTC
CDR3 protein: CASSLSGGRATVEQFF

V gene: TRBV27
clone size: few
D gene: .
J gene: TRBJ1-2
CDR3 DNA: TGTGCCAGCAGCCAACGGGGGGCTAGGGGCTACACCTTC
CDR3 protein: CASSQRGARGYTF

V gene: TRBV28
clone size: few
D gene: .
J gene: TRBJ2-5
CDR3 DNA: TGTGCCAGCACCTTTCAGGCCATTGGTGGGACCCAGTACTTC
CDR3 protein: CASTFQAIGGTQYF

V gene: TRBV5-1
clone size: few
D gene: TRBD1
J gene: TRBJ2-7
CDR3 DNA: TGCGCCAGCAGCTTGGCAGGACAGGGACCTTCCTACGAGCAGTACTTC
CDR3 protein: CASSLAGQGPSYEQYF

V gene: TRBV27
clone size: .
D gene: .
J gene: TRBJ2-3
CDR3 DNA: TGTGCCAGCAGTTTAGAGGACAACACAGATACGCAGTATTTT
CDR3 protein: CASSLEDNTDTQYF

V gene: TRBV20-1
clone size: .
D gene: .
J gene: TRBJ2-5
CDR3 DNA: TGCAGTGCCATTAGGGGGGGCAGGGAGACCCAGTACTTC
CDR3 protein: CSAIRGGRETQYF

V gene: TRBV18
clone size: many
D gene: TRBD2
J gene: TRBJ2-5
CDR3 DNA: TGTGCCAGCTCACCACGGGGACTAGCTCCCTACCAAGAGACCCAGTACTTC
CDR3 protein: CASSPRGLAPYQETQYF

V gene: TRBV20-1
clone size: many
D gene: .
J gene: TRBJ2-5
CDR3 DNA: TGCAGTGCTAGAGATCTGCTAGGAACAAACCAAGAGACCCAGTACTTC
CDR3 protein: CSARDLLGTNQETQYF

V gene: TRBV28
clone size: few
D gene: .
J gene: TRBJ1-5
CDR3 DNA: TGTGCCAGCAGCCCGCCCCTCGGGGAGATTCAGCCCCAGCATTTT
CDR3 protein: CASSPPLGEIQPQHF

V gene: TRBV28
clone size: few
D gene: TRBD1
J gene: TRBJ2-7
CDR3 DNA: TGTGCCAGCAGTGTTGACAGGGGCTTTATGGGGGAGCAGTACTTC
CDR3 protein: CASSVDRGFMGEQYF

V gene: TRBV20-1
clone size: few
D gene: .
J gene: TRBJ2-1
CDR3 DNA: TGCAGTGCTAGGGGCACCAGCAATGAGCAGTTCTTC
CDR3 protein: CSARGTSNEQFF

V gene: TRBV4-3
clone size: few
D gene: .
J gene: TRBJ1-5
CDR3 DNA: TGCGCCAGCAGCCCCTTCCAAGGTAGCAGTCAGCCCCAGCATTTT
CDR3 protein: CASSPFQGSSQPQHF

V gene: TRBV6-2/TRBV6-3
clone size: .
D gene: TRBD2
J gene: TRBJ2-1
CDR3 DNA: TGTGCCAGCAGTGTCGGGACTAACATCAACAATGAGCAGTTCTTC
CDR3 protein: CASSVGTNINNEQFF

V gene: TRBV27
clone size: many
D gene: .
J gene: TRBJ2-1
CDR3 DNA: TGTGCCAGCAGTTTAGCCAGACTCTACAATGAGCAGTTCTTC
CDR3 protein: CASSLARLYNEQFF

V gene: TRBV12-3/TRBV12-4
clone size: .
D gene: .
J gene: TRBJ2-2
CDR3 DNA: TGTGCCAGCAGTTTAATGGACACCGGGGAGCTGTTTTTT
CDR3 protein: CASSLMDTGELFF

V gene: TRBV6-5
clone size: .
D gene: TRBD1
J gene: TRBJ1-6
CDR3 DNA: TGTGCCAGCAGTTACTCTCTAGGACAGGGGCGCTCACCCCTCCACTTT
CDR3 protein: CASSYSLGQGRSPLHF

V gene: TRBV24-1
clone size: .
D gene: .
J gene: TRBJ2-1
CDR3 DNA: TGTGCCACCAGTGATCCTGACATGATGGCACGCAATGAGCAGTTCTTC
CDR3 protein: CATSDPDMMARNEQFF

V gene: TRBV10-3
clone size: few
D gene: .
J gene: TRBJ1-2
CDR3 DNA: TGTGCCATCAGTGCTGGCAGAAGCCTCTATGGCTACACCTTC
CDR3 protein: CAISAGRSLYGYTF